These T cell receptor beta chains were read from a single sample in a study of T cells in Graves' hyperthyroidism and ophthalmopathy. One entry per CDR3 protein results from TCRdb running MiXCR on the multiplex PCR reads. The sample has 400,000 to 500,000 distinct CDR3 sequences; approximately 15% are singletons. Sample: blood. The receptors come from a woman younger than 35 with Graves' hyperthyroidism. Both conserved end residues are part of each CDR3. A D gene is named only where the DNA matches it firmly. Size tells how often a clone was seen (once, few, many) or the class of an expanded clone, and some rows leave it out.

clone size: many; J gene: TRBJ2-1; D gene: -; V gene: TRBV9; CDR3 protein: CASSVGGGIHNEQFF; CDR3 DNA: TGTGCCAGCAGCGTAGGAGGCGGGATCCACAATGAGCAGTTCTTC
clone size: -; J gene: TRBJ2-3; D gene: TRBD2; V gene: TRBV9; CDR3 protein: CASSATGLAGGTDTQYF; CDR3 DNA: TGTGCCAGCAGCGCAACGGGACTAGCGGGAGGGACAGATACGCAGTATTTT
clone size: -; J gene: TRBJ2-5; D gene: -; V gene: TRBV5-8; CDR3 protein: CDSSLGGSPAETQYF; CDR3 DNA: TGTGACAGCAGCTTGGGTGGTAGCCCTGCGGAGACCCAGTACTTC
clone size: many; J gene: TRBJ1-6; D gene: -; V gene: TRBV27; CDR3 protein: CASSLLFGDYSPLHF; CDR3 DNA: TGTGCCAGCAGTTTATTGTTTGGGGATTATTCACCCCTCCACTTT
clone size: few; J gene: TRBJ2-7; D gene: -; V gene: TRBV9; CDR3 protein: CASSVVEGREQYF; CDR3 DNA: TGTGCCAGCAGCGTAGTTGAGGGCCGCGAGCAGTACTTC
clone size: -; J gene: TRBJ2-5; D gene: -; V gene: TRBV4-1; CDR3 protein: CASSQDPHQGTQYF; CDR3 DNA: TGTGCCAGCAGCCAAGACCCGCACCAAGGGACCCAGTACTTC
clone size: many; J gene: TRBJ1-1; D gene: -; V gene: TRBV7-3; CDR3 protein: CASSLGVGANTEAFF; CDR3 DNA: TGTGCCAGCAGCTTAGGGGTTGGAGCGAACACTGAAGCTTTCTTT
clone size: many; J gene: TRBJ1-5; D gene: TRBD1; V gene: TRBV5-5; CDR3 protein: CASSPEDRAPQPQHF; CDR3 DNA: TGTGCCAGCAGCCCTGAGGACAGGGCGCCTCAGCCCCAGCATTTT
clone size: many; J gene: TRBJ2-1; D gene: TRBD2; V gene: TRBV6-2/TRBV6-3; CDR3 protein: CASSYPAGNSYNEQFF; CDR3 DNA: TGTGCCAGCAGCTACCCAGCGGGAAACTCCTACAATGAGCAGTTCTTC
clone size: -; J gene: TRBJ2-7; D gene: TRBD1; V gene: TRBV18; CDR3 protein: CASSLTGGTSYEQYF; CDR3 DNA: TGTGCCAGCTCGCTGACAGGGGGAACCTCCTACGAGCAGTACTTC
clone size: many; J gene: TRBJ2-3; D gene: -; V gene: TRBV11-3; CDR3 protein: CASSFGGVTDTQYF; CDR3 DNA: TGTGCCAGCAGCTTCGGGGGCGTCACAGATACGCAGTATTTT
clone size: -; J gene: TRBJ2-3; D gene: TRBD2; V gene: TRBV29-1; CDR3 protein: CSASTSGRPDTQYF; CDR3 DNA: TGCAGCGCAAGTACTAGCGGGAGGCCAGATACGCAGTATTTT
clone size: -; J gene: TRBJ2-3; D gene: TRBD2; V gene: TRBV7-3; CDR3 protein: CASSPSGSKGDTQYF; CDR3 DNA: TGTGCCAGCAGCCCTAGCGGGAGTAAAGGAGATACGCAGTATTTT
clone size: -; J gene: TRBJ2-7; D gene: -; V gene: TRBV19; CDR3 protein: CASSDVPYEQYF; CDR3 DNA: TGTGCCAGTAGTGATGTACCCTACGAGCAGTACTTC
clone size: -; J gene: TRBJ2-3; D gene: -; V gene: TRBV3-1; CDR3 protein: CASSQEGAHTDTQYF; CDR3 DNA: TGTGCCAGCAGCCAAGAGGGGGCTCACACAGATACGCAGTATTTT
clone size: many; J gene: TRBJ2-1; D gene: -; V gene: TRBV28; CDR3 protein: CASGLTGSYNEQFF; CDR3 DNA: TGTGCCAGCGGATTGACAGGAAGCTACAATGAGCAGTTCTTC
clone size: many; J gene: TRBJ1-6; D gene: -; V gene: TRBV7-2; CDR3 protein: CASSIRDGHNSPLHF; CDR3 DNA: TGTGCCAGCAGCATTAGGGACGGCCATAATTCACCCCTCCACTTT
clone size: -; J gene: TRBJ1-1; D gene: -; V gene: TRBV6-1; CDR3 protein: CASSPIKYTEAFF; CDR3 DNA: TGTGCCAGCAGTCCGATCAAGTACACTGAAGCTTTCTTT
clone size: many; J gene: TRBJ1-1; D gene: TRBD1; V gene: TRBV25-1; CDR3 protein: CASSEGQGASEAFF; CDR3 DNA: TGTGCCAGCAGTGAGGGACAGGGGGCCTCTGAAGCTTTCTTT
clone size: many; J gene: TRBJ2-5; D gene: -; V gene: TRBV5-1; CDR3 protein: CASSWGDATQETQYF; CDR3 DNA: TGCGCCAGCAGCTGGGGGGACGCTACCCAAGAGACCCAGTACTTC
clone size: -; J gene: TRBJ2-1; D gene: TRBD2; V gene: TRBV6-2/TRBV6-3; CDR3 protein: CASKPRAVGLAYNEQFF; CDR3 DNA: TGTGCCAGCAAACCCCGGGCGGTGGGACTAGCGTACAATGAGCAGTTCTTC
clone size: -; J gene: TRBJ1-5; D gene: TRBD1; V gene: TRBV19; CDR3 protein: CASSMGSRGDQPQHF; CDR3 DNA: TGTGCCAGTAGTATGGGATCCAGGGGGGATCAGCCCCAGCATTTT
clone size: many; J gene: TRBJ1-5; D gene: -; V gene: TRBV12-3/TRBV12-4; CDR3 protein: CASTDSGTSGQPQHF; CDR3 DNA: TGTGCCAGCACCGACTCCGGGACTAGCGGCCAGCCCCAGCATTTT
clone size: many; J gene: TRBJ2-1; D gene: -; V gene: TRBV3-1; CDR3 protein: CASKSVGSSYNEQFF; CDR3 DNA: TGTGCCAGCAAAAGCGTAGGGAGCTCCTACAATGAGCAGTTCTTC
clone size: many; J gene: TRBJ1-4; D gene: TRBD1; V gene: TRBV2; CDR3 protein: CAAGQGAFEEKLFF; CDR3 DNA: TGTGCCGCGGGACAGGGGGCCTTCGAGGAAAAACTGTTTTTT
clone size: many; J gene: TRBJ1-2; D gene: TRBD1; V gene: TRBV3-1; CDR3 protein: CASSAGTGVYGYTF; CDR3 DNA: TGTGCCAGCAGCGCTGGGACAGGGGTCTATGGCTACACCTTC
clone size: -; J gene: TRBJ1-5; D gene: -; V gene: TRBV7-9; CDR3 protein: CASSSTGLIEPQHF; CDR3 DNA: TGTGCCAGCAGCTCCACAGGGCTAATCGAGCCCCAGCATTTT
clone size: many; J gene: TRBJ1-1; D gene: -; V gene: TRBV6-5; CDR3 protein: CASSYRGGDEAFF; CDR3 DNA: TGTGCCAGCAGTTACAGGGGAGGTGATGAAGCTTTCTTT
clone size: many; J gene: TRBJ2-1; D gene: -; V gene: TRBV11-2; CDR3 protein: CASSSGRSSYNEQFF; CDR3 DNA: TGTGCCAGCAGCTCGGGACGGAGCTCCTACAATGAGCAGTTCTTC
clone size: many; J gene: TRBJ2-3; D gene: -; V gene: TRBV24-1; CDR3 protein: CATSDLWRDTQYF; CDR3 DNA: TGTGCCACCAGTGATTTATGGCGAGATACGCAGTATTTT
clone size: -; J gene: TRBJ2-1; D gene: -; V gene: TRBV20-1; CDR3 protein: CSASQGKSSYNEQFF; CDR3 DNA: TGCAGTGCTAGTCAGGGAAAGAGCTCCTACAATGAGCAGTTCTTC
clone size: few; J gene: TRBJ2-7; D gene: -; V gene: TRBV11-2; CDR3 protein: CASSQGAREQGNSEQYF; CDR3 DNA: TGCGCCAGCAGCCAAGGCGCCAGAGAACAGGGAAATTCCGAGCAGTACTTC
clone size: many; J gene: TRBJ1-5; D gene: -; V gene: TRBV18; CDR3 protein: CASSPGEYNQPQHF; CDR3 DNA: TGTGCCAGCTCACCGGGGGAATACAATCAGCCCCAGCATTTT
clone size: many; J gene: TRBJ2-3; D gene: -; V gene: TRBV24-1; CDR3 protein: CATSVLRQGKTEDTQYF; CDR3 DNA: TGTGCCACCAGTGTCCTAAGGCAGGGGAAAACGGAAGATACGCAGTATTTT
clone size: many; J gene: TRBJ2-7; D gene: -; V gene: TRBV20-1; CDR3 protein: CSAPSPTGDEQYF; CDR3 DNA: TGCAGTGCCCCAAGCCCGACGGGCGACGAGCAGTACTTC
clone size: many; J gene: TRBJ1-1; D gene: -; V gene: TRBV24-1; CDR3 protein: CATSEAGGNTEAFF; CDR3 DNA: TGTGCCACCAGTGAGGCGGGGGGAAACACTGAAGCTTTCTTT
clone size: -; J gene: TRBJ1-2; D gene: -; V gene: TRBV6-5; CDR3 protein: CASSYSSQVANYGYTF; CDR3 DNA: TGTGCCAGCAGTTACTCTTCACAGGTAGCTAACTATGGCTACACCTTC
clone size: many; J gene: TRBJ1-1; D gene: -; V gene: TRBV24-1; CDR3 protein: CATSDWDGRQAFF; CDR3 DNA: TGTGCCACCAGTGATTGGGACGGCCGGCAGGCTTTCTTT
clone size: many; J gene: TRBJ2-3; D gene: -; V gene: TRBV5-1; CDR3 protein: CASRKHRDDTDTQYF; CDR3 DNA: TGCGCCAGCAGAAAGCACCGGGACGACACAGATACGCAGTATTTT
clone size: many; J gene: TRBJ1-1; D gene: TRBD1; V gene: TRBV12-3/TRBV12-4; CDR3 protein: CASSARDRTLNTEAFF; CDR3 DNA: TGTGCCAGCAGTGCTAGGGACAGGACGTTGAACACTGAAGCTTTCTTT
clone size: many; J gene: TRBJ2-3; D gene: -; V gene: TRBV11-3; CDR3 protein: CASSLDGRDWNTDTQYF; CDR3 DNA: TGTGCCAGCAGCTTAGACGGACGGGACTGGAACACAGATACGCAGTATTTT